The entry below gives a single TCR beta chain sequence along with its context. The data are from a study of T-cell memory formation after mild COVID-19. TCRdb independently ran MiXCR on the 5' RACE reads; one entry per CDR3 protein. The sample includes fewer than 450,000 distinct CDR3 sequences, 24% of them seen just once. CDR1 and CDR2 from the germline V gene are KGHDR and SFDVKD. J lost 4 bases, V lost 3 bases, and 2 bases had no gene match. The CDR3 contains 14 residues. This TCR derives from an adult woman who had mild COVID-19 (a few samples of this study predate the infection). Cell type and time point are not known. The sequencing sample was made of PBMCs or a T cell subset sorted from them (not recorded which). V is TRBV24-1 and J is TRBJ2-3; 8 bases agree with TRBD1. CDR3 region: CATSDAGGADTQYF. CDR3 DNA sequence: TGTGCCACCAGTGATGCAGGGGGCGCAGATACGCAGTATTTT.